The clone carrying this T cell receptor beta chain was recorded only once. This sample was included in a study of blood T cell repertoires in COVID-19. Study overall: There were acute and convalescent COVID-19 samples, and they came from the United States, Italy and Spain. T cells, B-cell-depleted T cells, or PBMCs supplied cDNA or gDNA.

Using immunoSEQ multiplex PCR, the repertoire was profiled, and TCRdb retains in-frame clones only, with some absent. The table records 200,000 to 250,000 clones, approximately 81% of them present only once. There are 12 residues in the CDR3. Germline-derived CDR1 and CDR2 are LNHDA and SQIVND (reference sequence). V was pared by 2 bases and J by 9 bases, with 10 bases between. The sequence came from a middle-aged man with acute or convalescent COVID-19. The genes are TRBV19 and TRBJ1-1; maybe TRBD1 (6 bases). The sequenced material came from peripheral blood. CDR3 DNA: TGTGCCAGTAGTATACCAGGGGCGCAAGCTTTCTTT. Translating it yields CASSIPGAQAFF.